In this sample, the clone carrying this T cell receptor beta chain turned up many times. Its antigen is currently unknown. Each donor was a healthy Caucasian. The sample comes from a study of identical twins. Study-wide findings and caveats: Models, which agreed with sharing between unrelated individuals, nonetheless underestimated the out-of-frame TCR alpha sharing seen in monozygotic twins. Possibly, invariant MAIT and iNKT cells partly confounded zero-insertion analyses.

Germline V gene sequence: CDR1 SQVTM, CDR2 ANQGSEA. V lost 0 bases and J lost 8, with 14 bases in between. CDR3 length: 14 residues. Template switching supplied a universal primer site; unique molecular identifiers were carried on the cDNA. TCRdb fed the 5' RACE reads into MiXCR, producing one record per CDR3 protein. The data hold around 100,000 distinct CDR3 sequences, with about 6% observed a single time. This TCR derives from a woman in her fifties or sixties in good health. V usage is TRBV29-1 and J usage is TRBJ2-1; D possibly corresponds to TRBD1 (6 bases). The sequencing input was memory T cells sorted from blood. CDR3 DNA: TGCAGCGTTGAAGATCCCCCAGGGGCATATGAGCAGTTCTTC. Translated, it gives CSVEDPPGAYEQFF.